The source of this TCR beta chain is a study of beta chain features in type 1 diabetes. Study observations and caveats: Healthy donors had naive, central memory and Treg TCRB repertoires that appeared less similar than those seen among patients. Shorter TCRB CDR3s, moderately but significantly so, marked every one of the four CD4+ subsets in Type 1 diabetes patients. PCR may have favored shorter templates equally in patients and controls.

By way of CD45RO/CCR7/CD25/CD127/CD95/CD27, the CD4+ regulatory, stem cell-like memory, central memory and naive cells were sorted. The length of the CDR3 is 14 residues. With 6 bases removed from V and 5 bases from J, the gap between germline ends came to 16 bases. CDR1 and CDR2 from the germline V gene are MNHEY and SMNVEV (reference sequence). Expressed TCRB transcripts were sequenced because the isolated RNA had all been reverse transcribed beforehand. Sequencing used immunoSEQ multiplex PCR; TCRdb keeps in-frame clones, though not all of them. The repertoire holds hundreds of thousands of clones, with over 12% as singletons. As for this clone: What it binds is not known.

Sequencing input: naive CD4+ T cells from blood. The receptor comes from a man aged 18 to 35 with type 1 diabetes. The chain joins TRBV27 to TRBJ2-5; tentative D call: TRBD1 (8 bases). CDR3 amino acids: CASRIDRGGETQYF. The DNA of the CDR3 is TGTGCCAGCAGAATCGACAGGGGAGGGGAGACCCAGTACTTC.